Below, 11 T cell receptor beta chains from the same sample are listed, as sequenced in a study of T cell responses to AZD1222 COVID-19 vaccine. Libraries were prepared by immunoSEQ multiplex PCR; TCRdb keeps only in-frame clonotypes and omits some of them. The table includes roughly 140,000 clones, about 92% detected once. The sequencing used peripheral blood, collected after recovery from COVID-19. Receptors originate from an adult who had recovered from COVID-19.

This chain uses TRBV6-5 with TRBJ1-1; D might be TRBD1 (6 bases). Per germline, CDR1 MNHEY and CDR2 SVGAGI. Trimming removed 7 bases at V and 1 base at J, with 10 bases between. This CDR3 contains 13 residues. The DNA for the CDR3 is TGTGCCAGCAAAACAGGGCAGAACACTGAAGCTTTCTTT. Protein sequence: CASKTGQNTEAFF.

This chain connects TRBV5-1 to TRBJ1-4; 7 nucleotides line up with TRBD1. V lost 4 bases, J lost 4 bases, and 4 bases stayed unmatched. Looked up from germline, CDR1 is SGHRS and CDR2 is YFSETQ. This CDR3 has 14 amino acids. In DNA form, the CDR3 reads TGCGCCAGCAGCCGGGACAGTTATAATGAAAAACTGTTTTTT. This gives the protein CASSRDSYNEKLFF.

In DNA form, the CDR3 reads TGTGCCAGCAGTCGAGGACAGACATTTAATTCACCCCTCCACTTT. Protein product: CASSRGQTFNSPLHF. This chain uses TRBV28 with TRBJ1-6, with D maybe TRBD1 (6 bases). The CDR3 is 15 amino acids. CDR1 is MDHEN, CDR2 SYDVKM, per germline. With 5 bases removed from V and 6 bases from J, the gap between germline ends came to 14 bases. Filled out from reference TRBV28 and TRBJ1-6, the complete variable domain reads DVKVTQSSRYLVKRTGEKVFLECVQDMDHENMFWYRQDPGLGLRLIYFSYDVKMKEKGDIPEGYSVSREKKERFSLILESASTNQTSMYLCASSRGQTFNSPLHFGNGTRLTVT.

The CDR3 is CASSPGFHTIYF. CDR3 DNA: TGTGCCAGCTCACCAGGGTTTCACACCATATATTTT. V and J are TRBV18 and TRBJ1-3; D remains unclear. Deletions cut 2 bases from V and 8 bases from J, with 7 bases between. The CDR3 covers 12 residues. CDR1 is KGHSH and CDR2 is LQKENI in the germline V gene. Using reference TRBV18 and TRBJ1-3 for the parts outside the CDR3, the full variable domain is NAGVMQNPRHLVRRRGQEARLRCSPMKGHSHVYWYRQLPEEGLKFMVYLQKENIIDESGMPKERFSAEFPKEGPSILRIQQVVRGDSAAYFCASSPGFHTIYFGEGSWLTVV.

CDR3 region: CAWTPGLRETQYF. CDR3 sequence (DNA): TGTGCCTGGACCCCAGGGCTGCGAGAGACCCAGTACTTC. The chain combines TRBV30 with TRBJ2-5, with a possible D match to TRBD1 (5 bases). V gave up 4 bases and J gave up 4 bases, with 13 bases separating them. The CDR3 contains 13 residues. Germline CDR1 and CDR2: GTSNPN and SVGIG (reference sequence).

The V call is TRBV14, the J call TRBJ2-7, with TRBD1 identical over 10 bases. The CDR3 length is 15 residues. The germline V gene encodes CDR1 SGHDN and CDR2 FVKESK. With V trimmed by 3 bases and J by 3 bases, 5 bases remained unmatched. The CDR3: CASSHDRGRRYEQYF. CDR3 sequence (DNA): TGTGCCAGCAGCCACGACAGGGGGCGCCGCTACGAGCAGTACTTC.

The CDR3, as DNA: TGTGCCAGCAGTTTACGTATTGGTGCCAATGAGCAGTTCTTC. This encodes CASSLRIGANEQFF. The genes are TRBV27 and TRBJ2-1; no reliable D call. Per the germline V gene, CDR1 is MNHEY and CDR2 is SMNVEV (reference sequence). This CDR3 comprises 14 residues. The V gene lost 2 bases and the J gene lost 6 bases, with 11 bases spanning the gap.

V usage is TRBV29-1 and J usage is TRBJ2-3, with D tentatively TRBD2 (7 bases). The V end was cut by 5 bases, the J end by 6 bases, with 18 bases between. CDR1 is SQVTM, CDR2 ANQGSEA, per germline. The CDR3 sequence is 14 residues long. Here the CDR3 reads CSVRGAGTGDTQYF. CDR3 nucleotide sequence: TGCAGCGTTAGAGGAGCGGGAACAGGGGATACGCAGTATTTT.

This clone was counted only a few times. This chain joins TRBV19 and TRBJ1-1, with D uncertain. This CDR3 spans 13 amino acids. V was pared by 3 bases and J by 5 bases, with 10 bases between. Germline V lookup: CDR1 LNHDA, CDR2 SQIVND (reference sequence). CDR3 loop: CASSMDLQTEAFF. As DNA, the CDR3 is TGTGCCAGTAGTATGGACCTTCAGACTGAAGCTTTCTTT. Together with reference TRBV19 and TRBJ1-1, the CDR3 gives the full variable domain: DGGITQSPKYLFRKEGQNVTLSCEQNLNHDAMYWYRQDPGQGLRLIYYSQIVNDFQKGDIAEGYSVSREKKESFPLTVTSAQKNPTAFYLCASSMDLQTEAFFGQGTRLTVV.

This sequence joins TRBV12-5 and TRBJ2-5; 7 positions agree with TRBD2. J gave up 5 bases and V 2 bases, and 2 bases lay outside the gene matches. Per germline, CDR1 LGHNT and CDR2 FRNRAP. CDR3 size: 13 residues. CDR3 nucleotides: TGTGCTAGTGGTTTGAGCGGGACGGAGACCCAGTACTTC. Translated, it gives CASGLSGTETQYF.

J is TRBJ2-1 and V is TRBV27; TRBD2 matches at 8 bases. Trimming took 5 bases from V and 9 from J; bases not matched to a gene: 18. Germline CDR1 reads MNHEY; CDR2 reads SMNVEV (reference sequence). CDR3 length equals 17 residues. Here the CDR3 reads CASSPYPRSGSKGEQFF. The CDR3 DNA reads as TGTGCCAGCAGTCCCTATCCTAGAAGCGGGAGTAAGGGTGAGCAGTTCTTC.